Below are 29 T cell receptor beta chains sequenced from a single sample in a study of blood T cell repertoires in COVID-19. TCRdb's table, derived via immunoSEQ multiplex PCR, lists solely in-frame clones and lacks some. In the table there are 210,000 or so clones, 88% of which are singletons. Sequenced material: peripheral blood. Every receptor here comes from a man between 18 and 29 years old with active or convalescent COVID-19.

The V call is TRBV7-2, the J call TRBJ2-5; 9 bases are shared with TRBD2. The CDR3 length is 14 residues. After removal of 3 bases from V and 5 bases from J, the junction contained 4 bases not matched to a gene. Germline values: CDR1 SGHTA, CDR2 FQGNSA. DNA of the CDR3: TGTGCCAGCAGCTTGGCGGGAGGGCAGGAGACCCAGTACTTC. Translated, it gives CASSLAGGQETQYF.

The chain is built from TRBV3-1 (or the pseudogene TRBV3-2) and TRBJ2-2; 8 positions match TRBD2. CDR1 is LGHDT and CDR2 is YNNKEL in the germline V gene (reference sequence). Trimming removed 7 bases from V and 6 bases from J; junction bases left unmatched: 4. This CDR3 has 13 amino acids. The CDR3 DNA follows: TGTGCCAGCACCGGACTAGCCTCCGGGGAGCTGTTTTTT. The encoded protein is CASTGLASGELFF.

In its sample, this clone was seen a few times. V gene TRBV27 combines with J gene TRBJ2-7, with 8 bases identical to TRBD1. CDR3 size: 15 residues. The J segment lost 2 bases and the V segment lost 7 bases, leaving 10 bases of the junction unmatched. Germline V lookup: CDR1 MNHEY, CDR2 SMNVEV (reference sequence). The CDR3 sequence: CASNDRGPGPYEQYF. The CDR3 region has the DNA TGTGCCAGCAACGACAGGGGTCCCGGGCCCTACGAGCAGTACTTC.

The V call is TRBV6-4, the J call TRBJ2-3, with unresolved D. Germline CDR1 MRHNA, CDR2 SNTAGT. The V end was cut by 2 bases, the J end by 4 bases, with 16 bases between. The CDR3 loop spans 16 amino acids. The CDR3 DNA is TGTGCCAGCAGTGACACGACCTCACGGAGTTCAGATACGCAGTATTTT. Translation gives CASSDTTSRSSDTQYF.

The CDR3 spells CASSSGTSRRVTQYF. CDR3 DNA: TGTGCCAGCAGTTCCGGGACTAGTAGGCGAGTTACGCAGTATTTT. V gene TRBV28 combines with J gene TRBJ2-3; 8 nucleotides align to TRBD2. The CDR3 is 15 amino acids. Germline lookup yields CDR1 MDHEN and CDR2 SYDVKM. J gave up 8 bases and V 4 bases, and 11 bases lay outside the gene matches.

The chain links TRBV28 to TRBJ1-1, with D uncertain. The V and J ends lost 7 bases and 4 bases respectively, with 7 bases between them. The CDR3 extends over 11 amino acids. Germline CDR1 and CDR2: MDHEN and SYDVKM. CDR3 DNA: TGTGCCAGCAAGAGCGGCACTGAAGCTTTCTTT. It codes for CASKSGTEAFF.

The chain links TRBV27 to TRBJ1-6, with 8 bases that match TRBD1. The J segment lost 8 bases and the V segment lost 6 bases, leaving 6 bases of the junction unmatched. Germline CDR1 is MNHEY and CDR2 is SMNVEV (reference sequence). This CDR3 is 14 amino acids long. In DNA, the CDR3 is TGTGCCAGCAGGCGTACAGGGGGAGATTCACCCCTCCACTTT. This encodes CASRRTGGDSPLHF.

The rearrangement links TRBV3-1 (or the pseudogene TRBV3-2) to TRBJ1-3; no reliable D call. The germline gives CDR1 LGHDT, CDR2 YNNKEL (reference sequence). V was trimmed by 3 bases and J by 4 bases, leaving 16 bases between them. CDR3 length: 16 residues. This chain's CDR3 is CASSHSRSLAGNTIYF. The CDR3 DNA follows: TGTGCCAGCAGCCACTCCCGTTCCTTGGCAGGAAACACCATATATTTT.

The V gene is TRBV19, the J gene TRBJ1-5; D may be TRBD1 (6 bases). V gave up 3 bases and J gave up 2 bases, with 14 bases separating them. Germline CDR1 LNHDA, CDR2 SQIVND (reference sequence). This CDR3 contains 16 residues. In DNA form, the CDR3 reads TGTGCCAGTAGTATGTCCCAACAGGGCCGCAATCAGCCCCAGCATTTT. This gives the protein CASSMSQQGRNQPQHF. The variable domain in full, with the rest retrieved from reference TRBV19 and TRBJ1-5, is DGGITQSPKYLFRKEGQNVTLSCEQNLNHDAMYWYRQDPGQGLRLIYYSQIVNDFQKGDIAEGYSVSREKKESFPLTVTSAQKNPTAFYLCASSMSQQGRNQPQHFGDGTRLSIL.

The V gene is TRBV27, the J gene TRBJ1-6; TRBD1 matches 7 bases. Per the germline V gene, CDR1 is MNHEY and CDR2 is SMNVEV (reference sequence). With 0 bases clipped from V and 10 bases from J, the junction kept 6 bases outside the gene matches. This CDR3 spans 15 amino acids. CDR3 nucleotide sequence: TGTGCCAGCAGTTTATCCCAACGGACAGGCTCACCCCTCCACTTT. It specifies CASSLSQRTGSPLHF.

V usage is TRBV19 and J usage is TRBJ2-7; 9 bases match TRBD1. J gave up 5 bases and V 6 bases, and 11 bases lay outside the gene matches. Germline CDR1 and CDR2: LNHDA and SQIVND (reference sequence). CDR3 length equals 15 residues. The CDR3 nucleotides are TGTGCCAGTAGAGGCACCGGGACAGGGTCCCACGAGCAGTACTTC. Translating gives CASRGTGTGSHEQYF.

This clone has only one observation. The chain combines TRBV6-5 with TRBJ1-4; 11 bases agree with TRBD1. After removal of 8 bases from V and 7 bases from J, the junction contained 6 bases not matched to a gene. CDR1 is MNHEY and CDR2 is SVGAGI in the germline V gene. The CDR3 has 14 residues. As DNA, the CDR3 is TGTGCCAGCCGACGGACAGGGGGCACTGAAAAACTGTTTTTT. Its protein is CASRRTGGTEKLFF.

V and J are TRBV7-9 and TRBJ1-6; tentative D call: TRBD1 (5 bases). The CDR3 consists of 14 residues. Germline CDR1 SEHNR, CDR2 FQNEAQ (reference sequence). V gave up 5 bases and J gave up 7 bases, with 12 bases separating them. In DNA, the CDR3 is TGTGCCAGCAGCCACCCGGACACCAATTCACCCCTCCACTTT. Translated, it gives CASSHPDTNSPLHF.

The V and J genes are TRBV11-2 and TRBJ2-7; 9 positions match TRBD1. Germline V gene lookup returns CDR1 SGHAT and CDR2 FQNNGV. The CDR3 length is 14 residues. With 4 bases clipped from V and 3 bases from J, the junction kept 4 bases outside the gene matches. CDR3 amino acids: CASSSTGGGYEQYF. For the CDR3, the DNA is TGTGCCAGCAGCTCTACAGGGGGCGGCTACGAGCAGTACTTC.

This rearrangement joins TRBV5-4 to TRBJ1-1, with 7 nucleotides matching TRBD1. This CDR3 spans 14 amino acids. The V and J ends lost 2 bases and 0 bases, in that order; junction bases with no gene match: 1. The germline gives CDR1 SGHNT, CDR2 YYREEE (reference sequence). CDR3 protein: CASSLQGMNTEAFF. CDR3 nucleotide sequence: TGTGCCAGCAGCTTACAGGGGATGAACACTGAAGCTTTCTTT.

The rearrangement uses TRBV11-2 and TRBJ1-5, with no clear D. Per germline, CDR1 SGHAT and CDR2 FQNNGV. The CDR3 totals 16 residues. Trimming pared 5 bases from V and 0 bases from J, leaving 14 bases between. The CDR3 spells CASSPSGGISNQPQHF. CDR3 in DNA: TGTGCCAGCAGCCCTTCAGGAGGGATTAGCAATCAGCCCCAGCATTTT.

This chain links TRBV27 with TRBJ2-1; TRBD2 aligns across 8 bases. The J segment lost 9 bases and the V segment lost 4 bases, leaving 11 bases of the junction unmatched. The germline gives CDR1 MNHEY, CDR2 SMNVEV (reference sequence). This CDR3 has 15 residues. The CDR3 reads CASSYEGVGGGEQFF. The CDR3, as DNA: TGTGCCAGCAGTTACGAGGGAGTCGGGGGGGGTGAGCAGTTCTTC.

Here the CDR3 reads CASSQTGPSSPLHF. The CDR3 DNA reads as TGTGCCAGCAGCCAAACAGGGCCCAGTTCACCCCTCCACTTT. The V call is TRBV14, the J call TRBJ1-6, with D perhaps matching TRBD1 (6 bases). Germline V gene data show CDR1 as SGHDN and CDR2 as FVKESK. V was pared by 2 bases and J by 9 bases, with 11 bases between. This CDR3 is built from 14 residues. The full variable domain, rest sourced from reference TRBV14 and TRBJ1-6, is EAGVTQFPSHSVIEKGQTVTLRCDPISGHDNLYWYRRVMGKEIKFLLHFVKESKQDESGMPNNRFLAERTGGTYSTLKVQPAELEDSGVYFCASSQTGPSSPLHFGNGTRLTVT.

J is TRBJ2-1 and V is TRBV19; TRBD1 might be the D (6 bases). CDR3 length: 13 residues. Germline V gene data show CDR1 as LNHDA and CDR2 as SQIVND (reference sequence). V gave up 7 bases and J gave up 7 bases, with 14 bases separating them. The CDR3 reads CASTLRGLNEQFF. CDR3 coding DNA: TGTGCCAGTACCCTCAGGGGCTTGAATGAGCAGTTCTTC.

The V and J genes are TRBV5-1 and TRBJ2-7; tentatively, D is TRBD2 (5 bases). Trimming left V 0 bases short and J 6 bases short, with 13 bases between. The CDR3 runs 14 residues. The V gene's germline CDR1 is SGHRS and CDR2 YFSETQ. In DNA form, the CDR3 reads TGCGCCAGCAGCTTGGAGAGTGGAGGTCGCGAGCAGTACTTC. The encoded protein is CASSLESGGREQYF.

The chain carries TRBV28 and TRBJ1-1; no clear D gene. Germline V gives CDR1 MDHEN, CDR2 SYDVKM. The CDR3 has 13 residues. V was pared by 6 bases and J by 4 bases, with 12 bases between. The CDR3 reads CASSQTASTEAFF. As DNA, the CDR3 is TGTGCCAGCAGCCAAACTGCGTCCACTGAAGCTTTCTTT. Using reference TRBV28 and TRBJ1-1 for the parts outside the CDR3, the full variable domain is DVKVTQSSRYLVKRTGEKVFLECVQDMDHENMFWYRQDPGLGLRLIYFSYDVKMKEKGDIPEGYSVSREKKERFSLILESASTNQTSMYLCASSQTASTEAFFGQGTRLTVV.

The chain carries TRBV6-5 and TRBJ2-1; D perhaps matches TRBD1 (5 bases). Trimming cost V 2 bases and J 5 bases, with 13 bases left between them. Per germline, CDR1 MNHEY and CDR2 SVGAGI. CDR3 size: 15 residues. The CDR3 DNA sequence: TGTGCCAGCAGTTACCAGGGATGGGGCAACAATGAGCAGTTCTTC. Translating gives CASSYQGWGNNEQFF.

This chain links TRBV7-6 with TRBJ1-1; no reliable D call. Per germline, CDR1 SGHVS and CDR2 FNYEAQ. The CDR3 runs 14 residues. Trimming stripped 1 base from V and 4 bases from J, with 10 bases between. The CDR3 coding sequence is TGTGCCAGCAGCTTAGACCTAGGAGGCACTGAAGCTTTCTTT. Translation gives CASSLDLGGTEAFF.

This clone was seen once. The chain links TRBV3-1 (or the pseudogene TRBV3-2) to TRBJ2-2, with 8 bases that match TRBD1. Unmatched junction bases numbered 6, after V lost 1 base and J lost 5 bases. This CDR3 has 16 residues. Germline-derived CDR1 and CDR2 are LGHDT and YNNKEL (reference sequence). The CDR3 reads CASSQVVRTGTGELFF. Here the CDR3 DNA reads TGTGCCAGCAGCCAAGTGGTAAGGACAGGGACCGGGGAGCTGTTTTTT.

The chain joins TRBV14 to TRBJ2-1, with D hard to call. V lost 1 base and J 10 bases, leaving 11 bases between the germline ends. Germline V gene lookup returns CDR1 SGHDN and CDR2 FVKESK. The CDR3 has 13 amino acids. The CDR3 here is CASSQAISTEQFF. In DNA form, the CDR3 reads TGTGCCAGCAGCCAAGCTATTAGCACGGAGCAGTTCTTC.

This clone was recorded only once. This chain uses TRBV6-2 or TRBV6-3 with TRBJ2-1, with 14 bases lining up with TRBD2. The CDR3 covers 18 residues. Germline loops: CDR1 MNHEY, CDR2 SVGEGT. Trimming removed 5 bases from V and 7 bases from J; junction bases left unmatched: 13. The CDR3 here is CASSTGTSGRGRLNEQFF. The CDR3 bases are TGTGCCAGCAGTACCGGGACTAGCGGGAGAGGTCGGTTAAATGAGCAGTTCTTC.

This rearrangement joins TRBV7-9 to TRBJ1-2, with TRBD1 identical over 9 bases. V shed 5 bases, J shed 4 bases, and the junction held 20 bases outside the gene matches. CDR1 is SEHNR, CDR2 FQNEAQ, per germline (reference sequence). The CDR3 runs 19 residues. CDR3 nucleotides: TGTGCCAGCAGCACCGGGACAGGGAACGCGGCGGGCTCGGGCTATGGCTACACCTTC. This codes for CASSTGTGNAAGSGYGYTF.

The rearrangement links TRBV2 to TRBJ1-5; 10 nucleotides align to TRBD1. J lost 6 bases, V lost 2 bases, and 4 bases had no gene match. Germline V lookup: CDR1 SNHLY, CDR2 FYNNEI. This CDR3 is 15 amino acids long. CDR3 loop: CASSEFGTGAQPQHF. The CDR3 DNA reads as TGTGCCAGCAGTGAATTTGGGACAGGGGCTCAGCCCCAGCATTTT.

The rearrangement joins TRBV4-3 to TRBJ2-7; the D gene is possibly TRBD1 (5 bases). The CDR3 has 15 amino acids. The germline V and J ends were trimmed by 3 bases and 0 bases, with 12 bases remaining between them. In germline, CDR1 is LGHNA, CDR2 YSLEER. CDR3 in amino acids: CASSQQTDSSYEQYF. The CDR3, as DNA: TGCGCCAGCAGCCAGCAGACAGACAGCTCCTACGAGCAGTACTTC.